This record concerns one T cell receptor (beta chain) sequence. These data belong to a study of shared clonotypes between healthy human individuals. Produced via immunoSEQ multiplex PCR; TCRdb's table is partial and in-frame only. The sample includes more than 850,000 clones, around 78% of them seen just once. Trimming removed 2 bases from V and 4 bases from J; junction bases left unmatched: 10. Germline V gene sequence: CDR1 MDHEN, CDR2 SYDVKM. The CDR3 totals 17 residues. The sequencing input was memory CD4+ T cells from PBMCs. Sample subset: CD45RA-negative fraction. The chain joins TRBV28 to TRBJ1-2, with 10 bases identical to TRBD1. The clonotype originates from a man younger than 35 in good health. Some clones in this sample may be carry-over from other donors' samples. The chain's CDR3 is CASSLGTGVRHPYGYTF. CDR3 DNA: TGTGCCAGCAGTTTAGGGACAGGGGTTAGGCACCCCTATGGCTACACCTTC.